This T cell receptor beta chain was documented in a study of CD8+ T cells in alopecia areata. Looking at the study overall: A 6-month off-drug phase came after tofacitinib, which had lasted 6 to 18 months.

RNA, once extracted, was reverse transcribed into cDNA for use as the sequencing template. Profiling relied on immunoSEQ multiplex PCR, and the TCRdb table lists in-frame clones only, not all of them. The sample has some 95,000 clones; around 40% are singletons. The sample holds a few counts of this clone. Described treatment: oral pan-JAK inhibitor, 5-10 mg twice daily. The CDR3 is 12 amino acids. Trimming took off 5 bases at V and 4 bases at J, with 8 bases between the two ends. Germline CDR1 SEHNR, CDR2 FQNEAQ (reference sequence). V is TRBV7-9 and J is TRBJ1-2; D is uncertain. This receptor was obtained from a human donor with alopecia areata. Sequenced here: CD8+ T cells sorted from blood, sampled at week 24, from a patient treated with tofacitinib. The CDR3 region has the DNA TGTGCCAGCAGCCCCGGTTTCTATGGCTACACCTTC. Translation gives CASSPGFYGYTF.